This T cell receptor beta chain originates from a study of T cells after yellow fever vaccination. General observations from the study: Reappearing after the booster were most of the clones from primary vaccination (96% CD4, about 87% CD8). Peaking faster, on day 5 versus 15, the secondary response was nonetheless weaker. Contaminants from the bulk population, in the form of abundant clonotypes, could be found in FACS-sorted repertoires.

TCR cDNA, made by 5'RACE template switching, carried an added universal primer site and UMIs. Using its own MiXCR run on the 5' RACE reads, TCRdb lists one record per CDR3 protein. Among about 580,000 distinct CDR3 sequences listed, 17% were seen once. Concerning this clonotype: The antigen remains undetermined.

Trimming pared 1 base from V and 0 bases from J, leaving 12 bases between. This CDR3 comprises 16 residues. The V gene's germline CDR1 is SGDLS and CDR2 YYNGEE. The TCR sequence derives from a man in his late teens or twenties who received the YFV17D yellow fever vaccine. This chain connects TRBV9 to TRBJ2-3, with D possibly matching TRBD1 (7 bases). The starting material was PBMCs, obtained 5 days after the first yellow fever vaccination. This chain's CDR3 is CASSVFGGGSTDTQYF. The CDR3 nucleotides read TGTGCCAGCAGCGTATTCGGAGGGGGCAGCACAGATACGCAGTATTTT. The full variable domain, in which reference TRBV9 and TRBJ2-3 provide the parts outside the CDR3, is DSGVTQTPKHLITATGQRVTLRCSPRSGDLSVYWYQQSLDQGLQFLIQYYNGEERAKGNILERFSAQQFPDLHSELNLSSLELGDSALYFCASSVFGGGSTDTQYFGPGTRLTVL.